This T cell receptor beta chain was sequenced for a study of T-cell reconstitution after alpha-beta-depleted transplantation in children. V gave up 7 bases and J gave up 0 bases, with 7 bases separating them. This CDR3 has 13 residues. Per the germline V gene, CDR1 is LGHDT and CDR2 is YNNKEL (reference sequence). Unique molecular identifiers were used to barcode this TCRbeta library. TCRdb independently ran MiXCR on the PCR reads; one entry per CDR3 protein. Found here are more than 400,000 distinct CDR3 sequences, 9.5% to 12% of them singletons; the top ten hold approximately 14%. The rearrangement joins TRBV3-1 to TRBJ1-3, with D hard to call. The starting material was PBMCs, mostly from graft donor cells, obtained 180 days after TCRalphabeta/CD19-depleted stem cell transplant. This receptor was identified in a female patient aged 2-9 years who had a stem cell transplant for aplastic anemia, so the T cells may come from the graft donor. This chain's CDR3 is CASMKYSGNTIYF. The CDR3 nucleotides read TGTGCCAGCATGAAGTACTCTGGAAACACCATATATTTT.